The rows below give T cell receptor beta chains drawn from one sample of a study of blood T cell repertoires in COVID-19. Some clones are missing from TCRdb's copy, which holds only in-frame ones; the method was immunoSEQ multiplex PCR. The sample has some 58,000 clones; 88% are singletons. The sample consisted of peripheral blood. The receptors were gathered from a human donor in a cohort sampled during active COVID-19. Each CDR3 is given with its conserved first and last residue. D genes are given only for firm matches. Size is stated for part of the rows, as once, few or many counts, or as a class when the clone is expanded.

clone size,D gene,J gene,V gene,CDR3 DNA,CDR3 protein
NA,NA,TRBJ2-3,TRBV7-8,TGTGCCAGCAGCTTAGCCAGGACAGACACAGATACGCAGTATTTT,CASSLARTDTDTQYF
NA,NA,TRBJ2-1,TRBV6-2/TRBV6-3,TGTGCCAGCAGTTACTCAGGCGGGACCTCCTACAATGAGCAGTTCTTC,CASSYSGGTSYNEQFF
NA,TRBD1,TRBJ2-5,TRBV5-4,TGTGCCAGCAGCAGGTCGACAGGGCCTCAAGAGACCCAGTACTTC,CASSRSTGPQETQYF
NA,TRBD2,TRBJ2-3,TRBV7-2,TGTGCCAGCAGCTGGGGGGGGTTCTCAGATACGCAGTATTTT,CASSWGGFSDTQYF
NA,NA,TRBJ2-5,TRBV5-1,TGCGCCAGCAGCTTGGGTAGGGGGAGAGGAGAGACCCAGTACTTC,CASSLGRGRGETQYF
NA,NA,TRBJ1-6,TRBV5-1,TGCGCCAGCAGCTTGGCGGGGGGGGGTGACTCACCCCTCCACTTT,CASSLAGGGDSPLHF
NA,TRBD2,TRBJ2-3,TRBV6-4,TGTGCCAGTAGGGCTAGCGGGGCAGATACGCAGTATTTT,CASRASGADTQYF
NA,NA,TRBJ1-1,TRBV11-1,TGTGCCAGCAGCAACGGCAGGGGAGACACTGAAGCTTTCTTT,CASSNGRGDTEAFF
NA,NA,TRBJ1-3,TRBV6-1,TGTGCCAGCAGTGAAGTTCAGGTTCTCTCTGGAAACACCATATATTTT,CASSEVQVLSGNTIYF
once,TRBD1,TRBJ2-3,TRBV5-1,TGCGCCAGCAGCCCCGACGGGACAGCGACAGATACGCAGTATTTT,CASSPDGTATDTQYF
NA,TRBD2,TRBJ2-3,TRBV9,TGTGCCAGCAGCGCCCCCCGGACTAGCGCAGATACGCAGTATTTT,CASSAPRTSADTQYF
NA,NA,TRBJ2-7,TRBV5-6,TGTGCCAGCAGCTTGGACAGGCGGTCCCCTTACGAGCAGTACTTC,CASSLDRRSPYEQYF
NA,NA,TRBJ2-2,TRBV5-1,TGCGCCAGCAGCTTGGGGGGCGGCACCGGGGAGCTGTTTTTT,CASSLGGGTGELFF
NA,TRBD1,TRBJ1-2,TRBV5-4,TGTGCCAGCAGCTTACAGGGACAGCCCTATGGCTACACCTTC,CASSLQGQPYGYTF
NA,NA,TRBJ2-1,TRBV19,TGTGCCAGTAGTATCTCCGCACCGCGGGCGTACAATGAGCAGTTCTTC,CASSISAPRAYNEQFF